Below, 17 T cell receptor beta chains from the same sample are listed, as sequenced in a study of shared clonotypes between healthy human individuals. Sequenced by immunoSEQ multiplex PCR; TCRdb stores in-frame clones only, minus some. The table has 2 million to 2.5 million clones, approximately 96% seen once. The sample taken for sequencing was naive CD4+ T cells sorted from blood. Noted subset: CD45RA+ positively selected. The source is a man between 18 and 29 years old in good health.

This rearrangement joins TRBV6-6 to TRBJ2-1; D gene uncertain. The ends were cut back, 5 bases at V and 8 bases at J, with 10 bases in the middle. Per germline, CDR1 MNHNY and CDR2 SVGAGI (reference sequence). There are 12 residues in the CDR3. CDR3 protein: CASSPALYEQFF. The CDR3 DNA sequence: TGTGCCAGCAGTCCTGCCCTCTATGAGCAGTTCTTC.

V usage is TRBV29-1 and J usage is TRBJ2-7; D gene ambiguous. V shed 6 bases and J shed 0 bases, with 15 bases lying between them. Germline values: CDR1 SQVTM, CDR2 ANQGSEA. The CDR3 length is 14 residues. The CDR3 sequence: CSVQPRLSSYEQYF. The CDR3 nucleotides read TGCAGCGTCCAACCCAGGCTTAGCTCCTACGAGCAGTACTTC.

V usage is TRBV27 and J usage is TRBJ1-6, with 10 bases fitting TRBD1. The CDR3 extends over 13 amino acids. Germline loops: CDR1 MNHEY, CDR2 SMNVEV (reference sequence). J lost 10 bases, V lost 5 bases, and 2 bases had no gene match. CDR3 sequence reads: CASSGTGVSPLHF. The DNA for the CDR3 is TGTGCCAGCAGTGGGACAGGGGTATCACCCCTCCACTTT.

V gene TRBV7-2 combines with J gene TRBJ2-7; D is tentatively TRBD1 or TRBD2 (6 bases each). The length of the CDR3 is 13 residues. Germline lookup yields CDR1 SGHTA and CDR2 FQGNSA. Trimming left V 8 bases short and J 0 bases short, with 11 bases between. CDR3 loop: CASGGTSSYEQYF. The CDR3 DNA is TGTGCCAGCGGCGGGACATCCTCCTACGAGCAGTACTTC.

The chain couples TRBV5-1 to TRBJ2-5, with TRBD1 identical over 9 bases. The V segment lost 4 bases and the J segment 4 bases; nucleotides outside the gene matches: 5. Germline V lookup: CDR1 SGHRS, CDR2 YFSETQ. The length of the CDR3 is 14 residues. For the CDR3, the DNA is TGCGCCAGCAGCCCGGGACAGGGTTTAGAGACCCAGTACTTC. It translates to CASSPGQGLETQYF.

The chain links TRBV6-5 to TRBJ2-2, with 8 bases that match TRBD2. CDR1 MNHEY and CDR2 SVGAGI come from the germline V gene. The ends lost 6 bases at V and 4 bases at J; junction bases unmatched: 1. The CDR3 loop spans 13 amino acids. The CDR3 sequence is CASRGTSTGELFF. The CDR3 DNA reads TGTGCCAGCAGGGGGACTAGCACCGGGGAGCTGTTTTTT.

The chain carries TRBV11-2 and TRBJ1-1, with 8 bases fitting TRBD1. There are 14 residues in the CDR3. The J segment lost 5 bases and the V segment lost 4 bases, leaving 6 bases of the junction unmatched. Looked up from germline, CDR1 is SGHAT and CDR2 is FQNNGV. CDR3 nucleotide sequence: TGTGCCAGCAGCTCGGACAGGGTATGGACTGAAGCTTTCTTT. Translation gives CASSSDRVWTEAFF.

The V call is TRBV5-1, the J call TRBJ2-3; 9 nucleotides align to TRBD2. Germline V CDR1 and CDR2: SGHRS, YFSETQ. The CDR3 contains 15 residues. J gave up 1 base and V 4 bases, and 4 bases lay outside the gene matches. The CDR3 DNA reads TGCGCCAGCAGCATGACTAGCGGAGGCACAGATACGCAGTATTTT. Translation gives CASSMTSGGTDTQYF.

This chain uses TRBV14 with TRBJ2-7, with 8 bases identical to TRBD1. The J segment lost 13 bases and the V segment lost 3 bases, leaving 5 bases of the junction unmatched. This CDR3 is built from 11 residues. CDR1 is SGHDN, CDR2 FVKESK, per germline. The CDR3 reads CASSHGDRLYF. The CDR3 nucleotides read TGTGCCAGCAGCCATGGGGACAGGCTATACTTC.

The genes are TRBV5-4 and TRBJ1-2; D is unresolved. Germline CDR1 and CDR2: SGHNT and YYREEE (reference sequence). This CDR3 is built from 13 residues. V lost 4 bases to trimming and J lost 2 bases, with 9 bases between them. CDR3 nucleotide sequence: TGTGCCAGCAGCGCGCCGGGAAACTATGGCTACACCTTC. Translating it yields CASSAPGNYGYTF. The full variable domain, completed using reference TRBV5-4 and TRBJ1-2, is ETGVTQSPTHLIKTRGQQVTLRCSSQSGHNTVSWYQQALGQGPQFIFQYYREEENGRGNFPPRFSGLQFPNYSSELNVNALELDDSALYLCASSAPGNYGYTFGSGTRLTVV.

The chain combines TRBV6-6 with TRBJ1-3; D is ambiguous. Germline values: CDR1 MNHNY, CDR2 SVGAGI (reference sequence). CDR3 size: 15 residues. V lost 4 bases and J 3 bases, leaving 13 bases between the germline ends. CDR3 sequence: CASSSVWAGGNTIYF. The CDR3 DNA reads TGTGCCAGCAGTTCGGTGTGGGCTGGTGGAAACACCATATATTTT.

The gene calls are TRBV23-1 and TRBJ2-3, with 10 bases matching TRBD2. TRBV23-1 is designated an ORF whose function remains uncertain. J was trimmed by 4 bases and V by 0 bases; bases with no gene match: 7. The CDR3 is 17 residues long. The CDR3 nucleotides read TGCGCCAGCAGTCAATCGAATCTAGCGGGAGTGGCAGATACGCAGTATTTT. This sequence encodes CASSQSNLAGVADTQYF.

The chain combines TRBV6-5 with TRBJ2-2; a weak D match, TRBD2 (5 bases). Germline lookup yields CDR1 MNHEY and CDR2 SVGAGI. The CDR3 extends over 13 amino acids. Trimming cost V 6 bases and J 6 bases, with 11 bases left between them. The CDR3 region is CASRQTRSGELFF. CDR3 DNA sequence: TGTGCCAGCAGACAAACTAGATCCGGGGAGCTGTTTTTT.

The V gene is TRBV27, the J gene TRBJ2-3; D gene unclear. CDR3 length: 15 amino acids. Germline V gene sequence: CDR1 MNHEY, CDR2 SMNVEV (reference sequence). Between the trimmed V and J ends, which lost 3 bases and 0 bases, there was a span of 10 bases. This CDR3 reads CASSLSRPSTDTQYF. CDR3 coding DNA: TGTGCCAGCAGTTTGTCCCGGCCTAGCACAGATACGCAGTATTTT.

This sequence joins TRBV7-3 and TRBJ2-7, with 7 bases fitting TRBD1. Germline CDR1 is SGHTA and CDR2 is FQGTGA. There are 15 residues in the CDR3. Trimming at V came to 2 bases and at J to 3 bases, leaving 7 bases not matched to a gene. As DNA, the CDR3 is TGTGCCAGCAGCTTAGGTGAGACAGGGCTCTACGAGCAGTACTTC. Translation gives CASSLGETGLYEQYF.

On this clone: Other DNA sequences of this sample code for an identical CDR3. The chain links TRBV5-4 to TRBJ1-2; 10 bases fit TRBD1. Germline lookup yields CDR1 SGHNT and CDR2 YYREEE (reference sequence). After removal of 2 bases from V and 6 bases from J, the junction contained 1 base not matched to a gene. The CDR3 is 13 residues long. The DNA for the CDR3 is TGTGCCAGCAGCTTAGGACAGGGGGATGGCTACACCTTC. Translated: CASSLGQGDGYTF.

As concerns this clone: The sample contains more than one DNA sequence encoding this CDR3. J is TRBJ2-5 and V is TRBV6-4; D perhaps matches TRBD1 (6 bases). CDR3 size: 13 residues. Germline CDR1 and CDR2: MRHNA and SNTAGT. Trimming removed 4 bases at V and 5 bases at J, with 11 bases between. The CDR3 here is CASSARGGETQYF. The CDR3 DNA follows: TGTGCCAGCAGTGCCAGGGGTGGGGAGACCCAGTACTTC.